Presented here are 17 T cell receptor beta chains from one specimen sequenced in a study of T cells in tuberculosis. Profiling relied on immunoSEQ multiplex PCR, and the TCRdb table lists in-frame clones only, not all of them. The sample contains over 40,000 clones, approximately 95% of which appear only once. The sample was PBMCs. The source is a donor between 10 and 35 years old with latent tuberculosis or without tuberculosis infection.

V usage is TRBV6-6 and J usage is TRBJ1-2; 9 bases map to TRBD1. The CDR3 has 14 amino acids. V trimming: 4 bases; J trimming: 4 bases; junction bases outside the gene matches: 4. CDR1 and CDR2 from the germline V gene are MNHNY and SVGAGI (reference sequence). The CDR3 coding sequence is TGTGCCAGCAGTTTCTTACAGGGGGCCTATGGCTACACCTTC. As protein: CASSFLQGAYGYTF.

The CDR3 loop is CASSPSLNQPQHF. CDR3 sequence (DNA): TGTGCCAGCTCACCGAGTTTAAATCAGCCCCAGCATTTT. The chain uses TRBV18 and TRBJ1-5; D ambiguous. V lost 3 bases, J lost 4 bases, and 7 bases lay in between. Looked up from germline, CDR1 is KGHSH and CDR2 is LQKENI. The CDR3 length is 13 residues.

V usage is TRBV27 and J usage is TRBJ2-3; D is possibly TRBD1 (6 bases). CDR1 and CDR2 from the germline V gene are MNHEY and SMNVEV (reference sequence). V dropped 2 bases and J dropped 5 bases, with 14 bases sitting between them. The length of the CDR3 is 15 residues. CDR3 sequence (DNA): TGTGCCAGCAGTTTACAGGGGCTTCAGTTAGATACGCAGTATTTT. It translates to CASSLQGLQLDTQYF.

The chain combines TRBV2 with TRBJ2-6; TRBD2 might be the D (6 bases). CDR3 size: 15 residues. The V end lost 3 bases, the J end lost 3 bases, and 9 bases lay between the germline ends. Germline CDR1 is SNHLY and CDR2 is FYNNEI. CDR3 region: CASSDLTSGANVLTF. CDR3 sequence (DNA): TGTGCCAGCAGTGATTTGACTAGTGGGGCCAACGTCCTGACTTTC.

The rearrangement joins TRBV2 to TRBJ2-5; D call uncertain. In germline, CDR1 is SNHLY, CDR2 FYNNEI. V lost 4 bases, J lost 5 bases, and 11 bases lay in between. CDR3 size: 13 residues. CDR3 loop: CASSGPLSETQYF. CDR3 bases: TGTGCCAGCAGTGGGCCCCTTTCCGAGACCCAGTACTTC.

The chain recombines TRBV10-2 with TRBJ2-2; TRBD1 matches 7 bases. This CDR3 spans 15 amino acids. Trimming at V came to 7 bases and at J to 6 bases, leaving 11 bases not matched to a gene. The germline V gene encodes CDR1 WSHSY and CDR2 SAAADI. The CDR3 nucleotides are TGCGCCAGCACGGCGAGACAGGGCTTGGCCGGGGAGCTGTTTTTT. The encoded protein is CASTARQGLAGELFF.

The J gene is TRBJ2-7, the V gene TRBV25-1, with D possibly matching TRBD1 (6 bases). The CDR3 is 14 amino acids. The V end was cut by 4 bases, the J end by 1 base, with 11 bases between. Germline V gene sequence: CDR1 MGHDK, CDR2 SYGVNS. CDR3 bases: TGTGCCAGCAGTGGACAGGTTTGGTCCTACGAGCAGTACTTC. Translating gives CASSGQVWSYEQYF.

The gene calls are TRBV28 and TRBJ2-6; 8 nucleotides agree with TRBD2. The J segment lost 2 bases and the V segment lost 3 bases, leaving 9 bases of the junction unmatched. Germline loops: CDR1 MDHEN, CDR2 SYDVKM. This CDR3 has 18 residues. The CDR3 loop is CASSFTGGLLAGANVLTF. CDR3 nucleotides: TGTGCCAGCAGTTTCACGGGGGGGTTATTGGCTGGGGCCAACGTCCTGACTTTC.

The chain couples TRBV5-1 to TRBJ1-6, with D possibly matching TRBD1 (5 bases). The germline V and J ends were trimmed by 0 bases and 10 bases, with 14 bases remaining between them. Germline assignment: CDR1 SGHRS and CDR2 YFSETQ. The CDR3 runs 15 residues. The CDR3 nucleotides are TGCGCCAGCAGCTTGGCGGGGGGGGAAAGGTCACCCCTCCACTTT. This encodes CASSLAGGERSPLHF.

V gene TRBV28 combines with J gene TRBJ1-2; 12 nucleotides align to TRBD1. The V and J ends lost 9 bases and 7 bases, in that order; junction bases with no gene match: 6. The CDR3 consists of 13 residues. The germline gives CDR1 MDHEN, CDR2 SYDVKM. The CDR3 spells CASGTGGAGGYTF. The CDR3 DNA reads TGTGCCAGTGGGACAGGGGGCGCTGGTGGCTACACCTTC.

The genes are TRBV18 and TRBJ1-5, with D possibly being TRBD1 (5 bases). The CDR3 has 13 amino acids. CDR1 is KGHSH and CDR2 is LQKENI in the germline V gene. Between the trimmed V and J ends, which lost 2 bases and 5 bases, there was a span of 7 bases. The CDR3 loop reads CASSPGRDQPQHF. The DNA for the CDR3 is TGTGCCAGCTCACCAGGCAGGGATCAGCCCCAGCATTTT.

The V call is TRBV5-1, the J call TRBJ2-1, with 10 bases matching TRBD2. V was clipped by 0 bases and J by 13 bases; unmatched bases: 10. The CDR3 is 15 residues long. CDR1 SGHRS and CDR2 YFSETQ come from the germline V gene. CDR3 coding DNA: TGCGCCAGCAGCTTGGTAAGCGGGGGGGCGATCGAACAGTTCTTC. It specifies CASSLVSGGAIEQFF.

The chain joins TRBV2 to TRBJ2-7; 9 bases map to TRBD1. CDR1 and CDR2 (germline): SNHLY, FYNNEI. The CDR3 consists of 13 residues. Unmatched junction bases numbered 3, after V lost 2 bases and J lost 7 bases. CDR3 sequence: CASSENRGLEQYF. CDR3 bases: TGTGCCAGCAGTGAAAACAGGGGGCTTGAGCAGTACTTC. Full variable domain (remainder filled in from reference TRBV2 and TRBJ2-7): EPEVTQTPSHQVTQMGQEVILRCVPISNHLYFYWYRQILGQKVEFLVSFYNNEISEKSEIFDDQFSVERPDGSNFTLKIRSTKLEDSAMYFCASSENRGLEQYFGPGTRLTVT.

The chain is built from TRBV19 and TRBJ1-1; D unresolved. Trimming stripped 5 bases from V and 3 bases from J, with 10 bases between. This CDR3 has 13 amino acids. Germline CDR1 LNHDA, CDR2 SQIVND (reference sequence). CDR3 region: CASSLGLDTEAFF. The CDR3 DNA sequence: TGTGCCAGTAGTTTAGGACTCGACACTGAAGCTTTCTTT.

The chain couples TRBV28 to TRBJ1-2; TRBD1 is a possible D gene (5 bases). The CDR3 consists of 13 residues. V was pared by 6 bases and J by 5 bases, with 13 bases between. Germline V CDR1 and CDR2: MDHEN, SYDVKM. The CDR3 spells CASSGHRQYGYTF. In nucleotides, the CDR3 is TGTGCCAGCAGCGGCCATAGACAGTATGGCTACACCTTC.

The rearrangement joins TRBV6-1 to TRBJ2-3; D gene unclear. The ends were cut back, 5 bases at V and 2 bases at J, with 8 bases in the middle. Germline V gives CDR1 MNHNS, CDR2 SASEGT. The CDR3 has 13 amino acids. CDR3 protein: CASSLDFTDTQYF. The CDR3 DNA reads as TGTGCCAGCAGTCTTGACTTCACAGATACGCAGTATTTT.

The gene calls are TRBV27 and TRBJ2-7, with 10 bases fitting TRBD2. The CDR3 covers 15 residues. J was trimmed by 4 bases and V by 8 bases; bases with no gene match: 11. Germline V gene data show CDR1 as MNHEY and CDR2 as SMNVEV (reference sequence). The CDR3 is CASVYLAGGDYEQYF. The CDR3 bases are TGTGCCAGCGTTTATTTAGCGGGGGGTGATTACGAGCAGTACTTC.